This TCR beta chain was sequenced during a study of beta chain features in type 1 diabetes. As for the study in general: Similarity in age, gender and cell yields was seen between patients and healthy donors.

Expressed TCRB transcripts were sequenced after all isolated RNA was converted to cDNA. Clones were sequenced by immunoSEQ multiplex PCR, and TCRdb holds only the in-frame ones, with some missing. This table has roughly 240,000 clones, around 68% appearing once. Findings of the study overall: Small HLA sub-analyses could not settle whether HLA shapes TCRB rearrangement.

The CDR3 is 14 amino acids. V lost 4 bases and J lost 6; bases outside the gene matches: 6. As concerns this clone: As yet, its antigen is unknown.

The chain couples TRBV6-7 to TRBJ2-1, with 7 bases lining up with TRBD2. TRBV6-7 is treated as an ORF (open reading frame) with a function not yet certain. The sequencing sample was made of naive CD4+ T cells from blood. The TCR originated in a man aged 30-40 years in good health. CDR3 sequence reads: CASSFSGVINEQFF. CDR3 coding DNA: TGTGCCAGCAGTTTCAGCGGGGTGATCAATGAGCAGTTCTTC.